What follows are 20 T cell receptor beta chains derived from one specimen sequenced in a study of cytomegalovirus exposure and HLA in healthy donors. The PCR was carried out with 60 Vbeta primers and 13 Jbeta primers. Method: immunoSEQ multiplex PCR; TCRdb's copy keeps in-frame clones and lacks some. The table records roughly 190,000 clones, roughly 90% of them present only once. Material for sequencing was PBMCs. All receptors come from a boy younger than 10 in good health and CMV-seronegative.

This chain uses TRBV27 with TRBJ2-3; the match to TRBD1 covers 7 bases. Germline CDR1 is MNHEY and CDR2 is SMNVEV (reference sequence). With 5 bases clipped from V and 2 bases from J, the junction kept 13 bases outside the gene matches. The CDR3 has 17 residues. Written as DNA, the CDR3 is TGTGCCAGCAGTACCCGCCAGGGGGTGGGTTTCACAGATACGCAGTATTTT. Translated: CASSTRQGVGFTDTQYF.

Worth noting for this clone: The junction departs from germline at one end; a sequencing error may be responsible. The rearrangement joins TRBV7-9 to TRBJ2-7; 12 positions match TRBD2. Germline V gives CDR1 SEHNR, CDR2 FQNEAQ (reference sequence). This CDR3 contains 18 residues. DNA for the CDR3: TGTTCCAGCAGCTCAGGACTAGCGGGGCGCCGACGCTCCTACGAGCAGTACTTC. Translation: CSSSSGLAGRRRSYEQYF.

The chain joins TRBV28 to TRBJ2-7; 8 bases line up with TRBD2. Germline trimming cut 5 bases from V and 0 bases from J; bases unmatched to any gene: 6. Germline CDR1 and CDR2: MDHEN and SYDVKM. This CDR3 is 15 amino acids long. CDR3 region: CASSPLGTSSYEQYF. The CDR3 DNA follows: TGTGCCAGCAGTCCCCTAGGGACTAGCTCCTACGAGCAGTACTTC.

The V and J genes are TRBV6-6 and TRBJ2-1; D is possibly TRBD2 (5 bases). The germline V gene encodes CDR1 MNHNY and CDR2 SVGAGI (reference sequence). V lost 4 bases, J lost 4 bases, and 17 bases lay in between. The CDR3 loop spans 16 amino acids. CDR3 sequence reads: CASSSFEGKRYNEQFF. CDR3 in DNA: TGTGCCAGCAGTTCCTTTGAGGGAAAGAGGTACAATGAGCAGTTCTTC.

The chain joins TRBV5-6 to TRBJ2-1; D may be TRBD1 (5 bases). V was clipped by 0 bases and J by 9 bases, with 16 bases between them. The CDR3 totals 15 residues. Germline V gives CDR1 SGHDT, CDR2 YYEEEE. CDR3 region: CASSLGRGIFFEQFF. Written as DNA, the CDR3 is TGTGCCAGCAGCTTGGGTAGGGGTATCTTTTTTGAGCAGTTCTTC.

J is TRBJ1-2 and V is TRBV28, with D hard to call. CDR3 length equals 14 residues. V lost 7 bases to trimming and J lost 4 bases, with 16 bases between them. Germline assignment: CDR1 MDHEN and CDR2 SYDVKM. The CDR3 DNA reads TGTGCCAGCACCGAAACAGCAGCCGCCTATGGCTACACCTTC. As protein: CASTETAAAYGYTF.

The chain uses TRBV2 and TRBJ2-5; TRBD1 aligns across 7 bases. J was trimmed by 3 bases and V by 6 bases; bases with no gene match: 7. The CDR3 totals 14 residues. Per the germline V gene, CDR1 is SNHLY and CDR2 is FYNNEI. CDR3 sequence: CASRSGQVEETQYF. The CDR3 coding sequence is TGTGCCAGCAGGTCAGGACAGGTAGAAGAGACCCAGTACTTC.

This chain uses TRBV14 with TRBJ2-2; possible D gene TRBD1, 6 bases. Germline CDR1 is SGHDN and CDR2 is FVKESK. CDR3 length: 20 residues. The ends were cut back, 2 bases at V and 6 bases at J, with 28 bases in the middle. This CDR3 reads CASSQIRLTGPRFFPGELFF. DNA for the CDR3: TGTGCCAGCAGCCAAATCCGGTTGACAGGCCCCCGGTTTTTCCCCGGGGAGCTGTTTTTT.

V and J are TRBV27 and TRBJ2-3; TRBD2 aligns across 9 bases. Per the germline V gene, CDR1 is MNHEY and CDR2 is SMNVEV (reference sequence). Unmatched junction bases numbered 3, after V lost 4 bases and J lost 1 base. The CDR3 loop spans 15 amino acids. The CDR3 loop is CASSSRLAGTDTQYF. The CDR3 coding sequence is TGTGCCAGCAGTTCCAGACTAGCGGGCACAGATACGCAGTATTTT.

The chain joins TRBV5-1 to TRBJ1-6; TRBD1 is a possible D gene (6 bases). The CDR3 length is 17 residues. Germline V CDR1 and CDR2: SGHRS, YFSETQ. V was pared by 4 bases and J by 4 bases, with 18 bases between. Here the CDR3 DNA reads TGCGCCAGCAGCGGGTCGCGACAGGCCGTTTATAATTCACCCCTCCACTTT. It translates to CASSGSRQAVYNSPLHF.

The chain links TRBV2 to TRBJ2-1; TRBD2 might be the D (6 bases). CDR3 size: 12 residues. V was pared by 6 bases and J by 4 bases, with 7 bases between. Per the germline V gene, CDR1 is SNHLY and CDR2 is FYNNEI. DNA for the CDR3: TGTGCCAGCAGGGGGGGTTACAATGAGCAGTTCTTC. This translates into CASRGGYNEQFF.

This clone was counted a few times. This chain uses TRBV6-1 with TRBJ1-4, with unresolved D. CDR1 MNHNS and CDR2 SASEGT come from the germline V gene. The ends were cut back, 1 base at V and 8 bases at J, with 14 bases in the middle. The CDR3 is made up of 15 amino acids. CDR3 sequence reads: CASSEGYRSDEKLFF. The CDR3 bases are TGTGCCAGCAGTGAAGGATATCGGAGTGACGAAAAACTGTTTTTT.

This sequence joins TRBV9 and TRBJ2-7; D call uncertain. This CDR3 is built from 14 residues. Germline CDR1 is SGDLS and CDR2 is YYNGEE. V lost 0 bases, J lost 4 bases, and 11 bases lay in between. CDR3 loop: CASSVAAGWYEQYF. In DNA, the CDR3 is TGTGCCAGCAGCGTAGCGGCAGGATGGTACGAGCAGTACTTC.

The table lists this clone with a few counts. The chain is built from TRBV5-6 and TRBJ2-7, with D tentatively TRBD1 (6 bases). The V gene's germline CDR1 is SGHDT and CDR2 YYEEEE. The CDR3 extends over 14 amino acids. Trimming removed 0 bases at V and 4 bases at J, with 11 bases between. CDR3 region: CASSLEDSRYEQYF. The CDR3 DNA sequence: TGTGCCAGCAGCTTGGAGGACAGTAGGTACGAGCAGTACTTC.

V gene TRBV10-3 combines with J gene TRBJ2-3; TRBD2 matches at 11 bases. CDR1 and CDR2 from the germline V gene are ENHRY and SYGVKD. J lost 4 bases, V lost 6 bases, and 3 bases had no gene match. The CDR3 runs 14 residues. In DNA, the CDR3 is TGTGCCATCAGGCTAGCGGGAGGCCCAGATACGCAGTATTTT. Translating it yields CAIRLAGGPDTQYF.

The chain carries TRBV18 and TRBJ1-3; tentatively, D is TRBD1 (5 bases). Trimming left V 3 bases short and J 1 base short, with 10 bases between. The CDR3 is 15 amino acids. CDR1 and CDR2 from the germline V gene are KGHSH and LQKENI. This CDR3 reads CASSPADSSGNTIYF. As DNA, the CDR3 is TGTGCCAGCTCACCGGCTGACAGTTCTGGAAACACCATATATTTT.

The chain links TRBV27 to TRBJ2-1; TRBD1 matches 8 bases. The V gene end was trimmed by 11 bases and the J gene end by 2 bases; junction bases not matched to a gene: 8. The CDR3 totals 14 residues. Germline CDR1 reads MNHEY; CDR2 reads SMNVEV (reference sequence). This chain's CDR3 is CASKRTGTYNEQFF. CDR3 bases: TGTGCCTCCAAAAGGACAGGGACCTACAATGAGCAGTTCTTC.

In DNA, the CDR3 is TGTGCCAGTAGTATAGACCAGGAAATTAGCTCCTACAATGAGCAGTTCTTC. This encodes CASSIDQEISSYNEQFF. The J gene is TRBJ2-1, the V gene TRBV19; D unresolved. The CDR3 contains 17 residues. Trimming took 0 bases from V and 0 from J, leaving 12 bases between them. CDR1 is LNHDA and CDR2 is SQIVND in the germline V gene (reference sequence).

This clone was found once. The J gene is TRBJ1-3, the V gene TRBV28; 7 nucleotides align to TRBD1. The germline V gene has CDR1 MDHEN and CDR2 SYDVKM. There are 15 residues in the CDR3. The J segment lost 0 bases and the V segment lost 7 bases, leaving 6 bases of the junction unmatched. The CDR3 region has the DNA TGTGCCAGCACCGACAGGGTAAACTCTGGAAACACCATATATTTT. It specifies CASTDRVNSGNTIYF.

V gene TRBV29-1 combines with J gene TRBJ2-3, with D possibly being TRBD1 (6 bases). Deletions cut 1 base from V and 4 bases from J, with 12 bases between. The CDR3 runs to 14 residues. From germline, CDR1 is SQVTM and CDR2 ANQGSEA. CDR3 nucleotides: TGCAGCGTTGAAGTGGGGCAGGGGCCAGATACGCAGTATTTT. Protein product: CSVEVGQGPDTQYF.